The rows below give T cell receptor beta chains drawn from one sample of a study of blood T cell repertoires in COVID-19. Libraries were prepared by immunoSEQ multiplex PCR; TCRdb keeps only in-frame clonotypes and omits some of them. The sample gives about 270,000 clones, 82% of which show up once; roughly 3.1% is in the top ten. Sequenced: peripheral blood. The receptors originated from a woman in her late teens or twenties with acute or convalescent COVID-19. Both conserved end residues are part of each CDR3. The D gene is left open where the match is weak. Size is omitted from some rows. Given values are once, few, many or a class for expanded clones.

size	V	length	D	J	DNA	CDR3
NA	TRBV27	15	NA	TRBJ2-6	TGTGCCAGCAGTATATTGTACTCTGGGGCCAACGTCCTGACTTTC	CASSILYSGANVLTF
NA	TRBV2	15	NA	TRBJ2-2	TGTGCCAGCCTTGACACGGACTCTGGGACCGGGGAGCTGTTTTTT	CASLDTDSGTGELFF
NA	TRBV18	14	NA	TRBJ2-7	TGTGCCAGCTCACCTATCGCTACAGAACACGAGCAGTACTTC	CASSPIATEHEQYF
few	TRBV9	15	TRBD1	TRBJ1-4	TGTGCCAGCAGCCCACGGACAGGGGGTGGTGAAAAACTGTTTTTT	CASSPRTGGGEKLFF
NA	TRBV7-9	14	NA	TRBJ2-5	TGTGCCAGCAGCTCATCCACGGGGTACGAGACCCAGTACTTC	CASSSSTGYETQYF
NA	TRBV30	16	NA	TRBJ1-2	TGTGCCTGGAGTGGTGGTAGGGTGTACAGGGACTATGGCTACACCTTC	CAWSGGRVYRDYGYTF
NA	TRBV5-6	17	TRBD2	TRBJ2-3	TGTGCCAGCAGCCAACCTAATAGCGGGAGTAGGACAGATACGCAGTATTTT	CASSQPNSGSRTDTQYF
once	TRBV9	13	NA	TRBJ2-2	TGTGCCAGCAGCGTAAGAGGCGCCGGGGAGCTGTTTTTT	CASSVRGAGELFF
NA	TRBV11-2	13	TRBD1	TRBJ1-1	TGTGCCAGCAGCCGACAGGGCACCGCTGAAGCTTTCTTT	CASSRQGTAEAFF
NA	TRBV5-1	16	NA	TRBJ2-7	TGCGCCAGCAGCTTGGCGAGGCGGGACCTCTCCTACGAGCAGTACTTC	CASSLARRDLSYEQYF
NA	TRBV30	14	NA	TRBJ1-2	TGTGCCTGGAGTAATCAGGGCGGGATCTATGGCTACACCTTC	CAWSNQGGIYGYTF
NA	TRBV6-6	14	TRBD1	TRBJ2-1	TGTGCCAGCTCCCAGGGGACAGCCTACAATGAGCAGTTCTTC	CASSQGTAYNEQFF
NA	TRBV28	15	TRBD2	TRBJ2-7	TGTGCCAGCAGTTCGCCGACTAGCGGAGTGTACGAGCAGTACTTC	CASSSPTSGVYEQYF
NA	TRBV5-6	15	NA	TRBJ1-5	TGTGCCAGCAGCTTGGGGACAACTAGCAATCAGCCCCAGCATTTT	CASSLGTTSNQPQHF
NA	TRBV19	14	TRBD1	TRBJ1-3	TGTGCCAGTACTGTACAGGGGGCCCCGAACACCATATATTTT	CASTVQGAPNTIYF
NA	TRBV6-5	14	TRBD2	TRBJ2-1	TGTGCCAGCAGTTGGGTGGGAGCGGGAGCTGAGCAGTTCTTC	CASSWVGAGAEQFF
NA	TRBV4-2	16	TRBD1	TRBJ2-7	TGTGCCAGCAGCCGAGGCCGGGACAGAGGGGACTACGAGCAGTACTTC	CASSRGRDRGDYEQYF
NA	TRBV5-5	13	NA	TRBJ2-3	TGTGCCAGCAGCCCTGGCACCTCAGATACGCAGTATTTT	CASSPGTSDTQYF
NA	TRBV20-1	11	NA	TRBJ2-7	TGCAGTGCACGGAGTGCAGTGGAGCAGTACTTC	CSARSAVEQYF
NA	TRBV4-1	14	TRBD1	TRBJ2-1	TGCGCCAGCAGCCTCGGGACAGGGAACAATGAGCAGTTCTTC	CASSLGTGNNEQFF
NA	TRBV19	14	NA	TRBJ2-5	TGTGCCAGTAGTATACAGGGTTGGGGAGGGACCCAGTACTTC	CASSIQGWGGTQYF
few	TRBV7-2	13	NA	TRBJ2-7	TGTGCCAGCAGCTTAGGCAGAACCTACGAGCAGTACTTC	CASSLGRTYEQYF
NA	TRBV6-5	12	TRBD1	TRBJ1-5	TGTGCCAAGGGACAGATCAATCAGCCCCAGCATTTT	CAKGQINQPQHF
NA	TRBV5-1	17	TRBD2	TRBJ2-1	TGCGCCAGCAGCTTGGTTTTCGCACTAGCGGAACACAATGAGCAGTTCTTC	CASSLVFALAEHNEQFF
NA	TRBV19	14	NA	TRBJ1-5	TGTGCCAGTAGTATGATCATTGGAGGACAGCCCCAGCATTTT	CASSMIIGGQPQHF
once	TRBV9	17	TRBD2	TRBJ2-6	TGTGCCAGCAGCAGTCTAGCGGGAGGGACTGGGGCCAACGTCCTGACTTTC	CASSSLAGGTGANVLTF
NA	TRBV6-2/TRBV6-3	17	TRBD2	TRBJ2-1	TGTGCCAGCAGTTACACCATAGCGGGAGTCTCCTACAATGAGCAGTTCTTC	CASSYTIAGVSYNEQFF
NA	TRBV6-5	15	NA	TRBJ1-1	TGTGCCAGCAGACTGGGGCCCGAACGGGCATGGGAAGCTTTCTTT	CASRLGPERAWEAFF
once	TRBV2	15	TRBD2	TRBJ2-1	TGTGCCAGCAGCCCCTCCGGGACTAGCAGTCATGAGCAGTTCTTC	CASSPSGTSSHEQFF